The entry below describes one TCR beta chain. Its antigen specificity is not known. No base quality information exists; no much larger clone differs at one position. This specimen comes from a study of T cells in localized non-small cell lung cancer (TCRdb year 2020). In terms of the full investigation: The study analyzed T cell repertoires of over 200 early-stage NSCLC patients, comparing tumors and uninvolved tumor-adjacent lungs. The cohort comprised around 240 treatment-naïve NSCLC patients with resected, localized lung tumors. The mean age of the NSCLC patients was roughly 70 years, with 130 or so men and about a hundred women.

At diagnosis, tumor, uninvolved tumor-adjacent lung and peripheral blood were collected and then preserved as a mix of FFPE and fresh-frozen material. For TCR repertoire profiling, the blood samples were analyzed as peripheral blood mononuclear cells. Including cysteine and phenylalanine, the CDR3 has 15 amino acids. Only the CDR3 portion is preserved as DNA: 45 bases, with reading frame beginning at the first base. The trim is 6 bases for V and 1 base for J, with a gap of 13 bases between the germline ends. The germline V gene (reference sequence) supplies CDR1 SGHKS and CDR2 YYEKEE. Study-wide findings and limitations: Because multi-region sequencing of the tumors was not done, intratumor heterogeneity could not be ruled out. Of the top 100 tumor clones, a median of approximately 60 were detected in paired uninvolved adjacent lung; 28 were also among that lung's top 100. Uninvolved tumor-adjacent lung showed the highest T cell clonality, higher than tumor, which suggests more focused antigenic responses in the uninvolved tumor-adjacent lung. Because the study design was exploratory, TCR variables were selected using unadjusted p-values without false-discovery rate correction. Higher T cell density in blood was associated with longer overall survival, whereas higher clonality in adjacent lung was associated with shorter survival.

The immunoSEQ Assay was used to sequence TCR beta CDR3 regions from DNA. The paper's data handling went like this. To compute T cell density, TCR beta template counts were normalized to usable DNA, which was estimated by amplifying housekeeping genes. Richness was estimated with the preseqR package, extrapolating to 400,000 templates for PBMC samples and 120,000 templates for tissue samples. Clonality was calculated as one minus Pielou's evenness. Tissue-enriched TCRs were identified through differential abundance testing performed on productive amino-acid clonotypes, with a minimum total count of 5 and an alpha of 0.1. Repertoire overlap between compartments was quantified with the Jaccard Index and Morisita Overlap Index. GLIPH clustered TCR beta CDR3s with public tetramer-defined viral CDR3s; viral motifs required at least three viral sequences plus V-gene enrichment. The table was pulled from immuneACCESS by TCRdb, which kept in-frame rearrangements only. Such tables lose some clones; where checked, under half of the loss comes from unresolved V genes, and the rest has no known cause. That table is the source of V, J and clone size, and D and trimming were worked out from the DNA. This sample comprises about 33,000 clones, around 86% of them detected only once. Together, the top ten hold less than 5% of the sample.

The origin of this receptor is a male donor at least 60 years old with stage III lung adenocarcinoma. The material sequenced was peripheral blood, taken before any cancer treatment. This chain joins TRBV5-5 to TRBJ2-2, and the D gene may be TRBD2, 5 bases matching. The bases read TGTGCCAGCACCCTTATGGGGAGGAACACCGGGGAGCTGTTTTTT. Translated, this gives CASTLMGRNTGELFF.